This T cell receptor (beta chain) was recorded in a study of T-cell reconstitution after alpha-beta-depleted transplantation in children. This clonotype occurred a few times. Preparation of the TCRbeta library was carried out with unique molecular identifiers. From the PCR reads, TCRdb called clonotypes with MiXCR, one entry per CDR3 protein. The sample has under 450,000 distinct CDR3 sequences, about an eighth seen once. The length of the CDR3 is 18 residues. Germline-derived CDR1 and CDR2 are MNHEY and SVGEGT. V lost 0 bases, J lost 3 bases, and 12 bases stayed unmatched. The input for sequencing was PBMCs, taken from the stem cell graft. This TCR was sampled from a human donor who donated a stem cell graft to a child with Fanconi anemia. The rearrangement uses TRBV6-2 or TRBV6-3 and TRBJ2-7, with 9 bases matching TRBD2. CDR3 nucleotides: TGTGCCAGCAGTTACTCGAGTCGCGGGGGACTAGCTTACTACGAGCAGTACTTC. It specifies CASSYSSRGGLAYYEQYF.